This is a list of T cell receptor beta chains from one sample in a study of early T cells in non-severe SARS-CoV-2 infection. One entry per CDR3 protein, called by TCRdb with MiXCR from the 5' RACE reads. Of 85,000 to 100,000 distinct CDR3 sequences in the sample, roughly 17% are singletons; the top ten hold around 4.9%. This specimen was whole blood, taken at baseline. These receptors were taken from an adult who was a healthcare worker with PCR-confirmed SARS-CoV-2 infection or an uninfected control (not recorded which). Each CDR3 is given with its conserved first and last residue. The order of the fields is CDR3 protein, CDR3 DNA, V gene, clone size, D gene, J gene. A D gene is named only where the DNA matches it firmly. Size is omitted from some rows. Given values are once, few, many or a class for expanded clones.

CDR3 protein: CASSPTGTPQNTLHF
CDR3 DNA: TGTGCCAGCAGCCCAACAGGTACCCCGCAAAACACCCTCCACTTT
V gene: TRBV6-5
clone size: .
D gene: .
J gene: TRBJ1-6

CDR3 protein: CSANLDRPYEQYF
CDR3 DNA: TGCAGTGCTAATCTGGACCGTCCCTACGAGCAGTACTTC
V gene: TRBV20-1
clone size: .
D gene: .
J gene: TRBJ2-7

CDR3 protein: CASSLSGRYQETQYF
CDR3 DNA: TGTGCCAGCAGTTTGTCCGGGAGGTACCAAGAGACCCAGTACTTC
V gene: TRBV12-3/TRBV12-4
clone size: .
D gene: TRBD2
J gene: TRBJ2-5

CDR3 protein: CATSRVGGELFF
CDR3 DNA: TGTGCCACCAGCAGAGTCGGCGGGGAGCTGTTTTTT
V gene: TRBV15
clone size: .
D gene: .
J gene: TRBJ2-2

CDR3 protein: CASSPQYAGARDTQYF
CDR3 DNA: TGTGCCAGCTCACCTCAGTACGCGGGAGCGCGAGATACGCAGTATTTT
V gene: TRBV18
clone size: few
D gene: TRBD2
J gene: TRBJ2-3

CDR3 protein: CSVMSGHEQYF
CDR3 DNA: TGCAGTGTCATGAGCGGCCACGAGCAGTACTTC
V gene: TRBV20-1
clone size: few
D gene: .
J gene: TRBJ2-7

CDR3 protein: CAWSEGLAVKFVYNEQFF
CDR3 DNA: TGTGCCTGGAGTGAGGGGCTAGCGGTGAAGTTTGTATACAATGAGCAGTTCTTC
V gene: TRBV30
clone size: many
D gene: TRBD2
J gene: TRBJ2-1

CDR3 protein: CASSHLSGTTYNEQFF
CDR3 DNA: TGCGCCAGCAGCCATCTCAGCGGGACGACCTACAATGAGCAGTTCTTC
V gene: TRBV4-1
clone size: few
D gene: TRBD2
J gene: TRBJ2-1

CDR3 protein: CASGGGRWTEAFF
CDR3 DNA: TGTGCCAGCGGAGGGGGGCGATGGACTGAAGCTTTCTTT
V gene: TRBV6-2/TRBV6-3
clone size: .
D gene: .
J gene: TRBJ1-1

CDR3 protein: CASSQDGTRRDIQYF
CDR3 DNA: TGCGCCAGCAGCCAAGACGGGACTAGAAGAGACATTCAGTACTTC
V gene: TRBV4-3
clone size: many
D gene: TRBD2
J gene: TRBJ2-4

CDR3 protein: CASSDSSGSGTDTQYF
CDR3 DNA: TGTGCCAGCAGTGACTCGAGCGGGAGCGGCACAGATACGCAGTATTTT
V gene: TRBV6-4
clone size: many
D gene: TRBD2
J gene: TRBJ2-3

CDR3 protein: CASSLMSGVAETQYF
CDR3 DNA: TGCGCCAGCAGCTTGATGTCGGGAGTCGCAGAGACCCAGTACTTC
V gene: TRBV5-1
clone size: .
D gene: .
J gene: TRBJ2-5

CDR3 protein: CASSLLAGGGTGELFF
CDR3 DNA: TGTGCCAGCAGCTTATTAGCGGGAGGCGGGACCGGGGAGCTGTTTTTT
V gene: TRBV11-3
clone size: .
D gene: TRBD2
J gene: TRBJ2-2

CDR3 protein: CASSDRLAGASEQYF
CDR3 DNA: TGTGCCAGCAGTGACAGACTAGCGGGAGCCAGCGAGCAGTACTTC
V gene: TRBV6-1
clone size: few
D gene: TRBD2
J gene: TRBJ2-7

CDR3 protein: CASSFGGGNEQFF
CDR3 DNA: TGTGCCAGCAGCTTCGGCGGTGGCAATGAGCAGTTCTTC
V gene: TRBV5-6
clone size: .
D gene: .
J gene: TRBJ2-1

CDR3 protein: CASSPDSGRQFF
CDR3 DNA: TGCGCCAGCAGCCCGGATAGCGGGAGGCAGTTCTTC
V gene: TRBV4-1
clone size: few
D gene: TRBD2
J gene: TRBJ2-1

CDR3 protein: CASSRKGQITDTQYF
CDR3 DNA: TGTGCCAGCAGTCGTAAGGGACAGATCACAGATACGCAGTATTTT
V gene: TRBV6-5
clone size: few
D gene: TRBD1
J gene: TRBJ2-3

CDR3 protein: CASSLPEGNEQFF
CDR3 DNA: TGCGCCAGCAGCTTGCCCGAGGGCAATGAGCAGTTCTTC
V gene: TRBV5-1
clone size: .
D gene: .
J gene: TRBJ2-1

CDR3 protein: CASSLGTEETQYF
CDR3 DNA: TGCGCCAGCAGCTTGGGGACCGAAGAGACCCAGTACTTC
V gene: TRBV5-1
clone size: many
D gene: .
J gene: TRBJ2-5

CDR3 protein: CSAISELNTEAFF
CDR3 DNA: TGCAGTGCCATATCAGAGTTGAACACTGAAGCTTTCTTT
V gene: TRBV20-1
clone size: many
D gene: .
J gene: TRBJ1-1

CDR3 protein: CASSSWDSSYNEQFF
CDR3 DNA: TGTGCCAGCAGCTCTTGGGACAGCTCCTACAATGAGCAGTTCTTC
V gene: TRBV11-1
clone size: many
D gene: TRBD1
J gene: TRBJ2-1

CDR3 protein: CSVGREGTLPYEQYF
CDR3 DNA: TGCAGTGTTGGAAGGGAGGGGACGCTGCCCTACGAGCAGTACTTC
V gene: TRBV20-1
clone size: .
D gene: TRBD2
J gene: TRBJ2-7

CDR3 protein: CASSPRVGEANEQFF
CDR3 DNA: TGTGCCAGCTCACCTCGGGTGGGAGAGGCCAATGAGCAGTTCTTC
V gene: TRBV18
clone size: .
D gene: .
J gene: TRBJ2-1

CDR3 protein: CASSHGTPYRHF
CDR3 DNA: TGTGCCAGTAGCCACGGGACACCCTATCGGCATTTT
V gene: TRBV19
clone size: many
D gene: .
J gene: TRBJ1-5

CDR3 protein: CASSLSDRAYEQYF
CDR3 DNA: TGTGCCAGCAGTTTATCGGACAGGGCCTACGAGCAGTACTTC
V gene: TRBV28
clone size: few
D gene: TRBD1
J gene: TRBJ2-7

CDR3 protein: CASSPSRNYGYTF
CDR3 DNA: TGTGCCAGCAGCCCCAGTCGGAACTATGGCTACACCTTC
V gene: TRBV28
clone size: many
D gene: .
J gene: TRBJ1-2

CDR3 protein: CASSFNRDISYEQYF
CDR3 DNA: TGTGCCAGCAGCTTTAACAGGGACATAAGCTACGAGCAGTACTTC
V gene: TRBV7-2
clone size: .
D gene: .
J gene: TRBJ2-7

CDR3 protein: CSASLIAVNYGYTF
CDR3 DNA: TGCAGTGCTAGCCTTATTGCGGTGAACTATGGCTACACCTTC
V gene: TRBV20-1
clone size: many
D gene: .
J gene: TRBJ1-2

CDR3 protein: CASMTGEASDTQYF
CDR3 DNA: TGTGCCAGTATGACAGGGGAAGCGTCAGATACGCAGTATTTT
V gene: TRBV19
clone size: few
D gene: TRBD1
J gene: TRBJ2-3

CDR3 protein: CSARNPNPTSKQFF
CDR3 DNA: TGCAGTGCTAGAAATCCAAATCCTACTAGCAAGCAGTTCTTC
V gene: TRBV20-1
clone size: few
D gene: .
J gene: TRBJ2-1

CDR3 protein: CASGSAVSATQYF
CDR3 DNA: TGTGCCAGCGGATCTGCGGTCTCAGCGACCCAGTACTTC
V gene: TRBV6-2/TRBV6-3
clone size: .
D gene: .
J gene: TRBJ2-5

CDR3 protein: CASSGGGRGEVNEQFF
CDR3 DNA: TGTGCCAGCAGTGGCGGCGGGAGAGGAGAGGTTAATGAGCAGTTCTTC
V gene: TRBV6-4
clone size: .
D gene: TRBD2
J gene: TRBJ2-1

CDR3 protein: CASSGRGNTEAFF
CDR3 DNA: TGTGCCAGCAGTGGGAGGGGGAACACTGAAGCTTTCTTT
V gene: TRBV2
clone size: .
D gene: .
J gene: TRBJ1-1

CDR3 protein: CASTPGLAAHEQFF
CDR3 DNA: TGCGCCAGCACCCCGGGACTAGCGGCTCATGAGCAGTTCTTC
V gene: TRBV4-1
clone size: .
D gene: TRBD2
J gene: TRBJ2-1

CDR3 protein: CASSLYRTGELFF
CDR3 DNA: TGTGCCAGCAGCTTGTATCGCACCGGGGAGCTGTTTTTT
V gene: TRBV5-4
clone size: few
D gene: .
J gene: TRBJ2-2

CDR3 protein: CASSPPGTGVQPQHF
CDR3 DNA: TGTGCCAGCAGTCCCCCGGGGACAGGGGTCCAGCCCCAGCATTTT
V gene: TRBV7-9
clone size: many
D gene: TRBD1
J gene: TRBJ1-5

CDR3 protein: CASSSIQSGISTDTQYF
CDR3 DNA: TGTGCCAGCAGTTCCATACAAAGCGGGATTAGCACAGATACGCAGTATTTT
V gene: TRBV6-2/TRBV6-3
clone size: many
D gene: TRBD2
J gene: TRBJ2-3